This T cell receptor beta chain was observed in a study of blood T cell repertoires in COVID-19. Turning to the study itself: From the United States, Italy and Spain came samples of acute and convalescent COVID-19. The cDNA or gDNA used as material had been derived from T cells, B-cell-depleted T cells, or PBMCs.

As processed by the authors: Scientists estimated how many nucleated cells there were by amplifying reference gene primers. Produced via immunoSEQ multiplex PCR; TCRdb's table is partial and in-frame only. V and J calls plus clone size are reproduced from that table; the DNA served to infer D and trimming. The table records roughly 52,000 clones, approximately 87% of them present only once. The CDR3 runs 12 residues. Looked up from germline, CDR1 is SEHNR and CDR2 is FQNEAQ (reference sequence). The ends were cut back, 3 bases at V and 6 bases at J, with 6 bases in the middle. This sequence joins TRBV7-9 and TRBJ1-3; D is ambiguous. The sequence was obtained from a man in his fifties with acute or convalescent COVID-19. Sequenced input: peripheral blood. The CDR3 is CASSLSSNTIYF. In DNA form, the CDR3 reads TGTGCCAGCAGCTTGTCGTCAAACACCATATATTTT.